The following is a TCR beta chain sequence with its context. Its antigen is still unknown. One base away there is no much larger clone; base qualities are not given. The record originates from a study of cytomegalovirus exposure and HLA in healthy donors (dated by TCRdb to the late 2010s). With regard to the full study: According to an earlier analysis of a few hundred of the donors, some 180 million T cells yielded some 120 million unique TCR beta sequences and about 300 Gb of sequence data. Roughly 300 gigabases of sequencing data and approximately 85 million unique TCR sequences were included in an early release covering over 600 HLA-typed donors. The genetic ancestry cluster associated with self-reported Caucasian donors included about 84% of the roughly 400 genotyped donors. The study aimed to test whether cataloging public T cell receptors could reveal signatures of past pathogen exposure. The T cell repertoires of several hundred subjects were profiled by immunosequencing and related to cytomegalovirus serostatus. Along with the approximately 600-subject first cohort, a separate validation cohort of approximately 110 different subjects was used. The study combined high-throughput TCR immunosequencing, statistical association of individual TCRs with disease status, and machine learning to predict cytomegalovirus infection status. A later analysis re-examined previously published TCR beta repertoires from roughly 650 donors and added high-resolution HLA genotyping to investigate patterns of TCR occurrence. The later analysis used no new phenotypic data to find candidate immune exposures, relying instead on TCR beta sequences and their occurrence across donors. An earlier analysis of 450 to 750 of the donors used high-throughput TCR beta sequencing to judge whether each TCR beta V gene segment behaved as functional or pseudogenic. Donor age, sex, ethnicity and CMV serostatus were compiled alongside the repertoire data. A later genetic analysis took genome-wide SNP genotypes for about three fifths of the roughly 700 donors and used that subset as a discovery cohort. Every repertoire in the discovery cohort had been generated on one and the same sequencing platform. Class I and class II HLA loci were covered by the typing at four-digit resolution. Typing coverage varied by locus: about 620-630 donors for A, B, C, DRB1 and DQB1; more than 500 for DQA1; 606 for DPA1; more than 450 for DPB1. Roughly 5 DR-DQ haplotypes were handled as single units for association and clustering because linkage in the cohort was strong. On average, roughly 200,000 unique TCR beta nucleotide sequences were sequenced per donor among fewer than 500 genotyped donors of the cohort, with around 19% of those sequences being non-productive. The investigation overall reported the following: A further reported finding was that TCR beta sequences accurately predicted the HLA-A and HLA-B alleles for most subjects in the first cohort. HLA typing was unavailable for some donors at each locus, so association tests used only the typed subset. According to a later analysis, TCR association rates differed among HLA loci, with DRB1 alleles showing the most associated TCRs and HLA-C alleles showing the fewest. The sequencing pipeline was judged likely to have produced a cluster of highly shared sequence variants as a technical artifact. In an earlier analysis of about 540 of the donors, most TCR beta V segments were observed in productive rearrangements about 90% or about 30% of the time, broadly matching IMGT annotations. The classifier was reported to diagnose cytomegalovirus status with high specificity and sensitivity in both the original cohort and the validation cohort. Assigning TCR associations to individual alleles was difficult when HLA alleles, especially DR and DQ, strongly co-occurred. The cohort was sequenced for TCR beta chains only, and without alpha or paired-chain data the features that could be detected were limited. A total of about 180 TCR beta chains were listed by the study as associated with cytomegalovirus. According to a later analysis, parvovirus B19, influenza, CMV and Epstein-Barr virus appeared linked to several top co-occurrence clusters. In a later analysis, HLA-associated TCR beta chains showed more clonal expansion and lower generation probabilities than non-associated chains that were equally common. An association between a missense DCLRE1C variant and V-gene and J-gene trimming of TCR beta chains was found in a later genetic analysis and replicated in an independent cohort. A later analysis found that most CMV-associated TCR beta chains appeared HLA-restricted, with HLA associations seemingly driven largely by CMV exposure. The authors suggested that the approach could potentially be extended to other disease states and immunological phenotypes. Correlated functional status among segregating V segments might reflect linkage disequilibrium, but an unknown experimental factor could not be ruled out. Sequencing depth was assumed to be roughly uniform across donors in the presence/absence analyses, though that assumption may not hold. Across donors, most TCR sequences were observed very rarely, whereas some public TCRs were present in many individuals. The 87-base-pair reads could not distinguish some IMGT-functional V segments, including TRBV6-2 and TRBV6-3, so those segments were excluded. Because counts were too low, 15 to 20 rarely observed V segments, including chromosome 9 orphons, were left out of the earlier analysis of some 600 of the donors. CMV serostatus was the only immune exposure information available for the cohort. Specific HLA alleles were associated with more than 15,000 TCR beta sequences at a false discovery rate of 0.05 in a later analysis. A few of the identified cytomegalovirus-associated TCR beta chains were confirmed in vitro to be specific for cytomegalovirus antigens. A later genetic analysis reported fewer N-insertions in productive TCRs among donors in an Asian-associated ancestry cluster than the roughly 620-donor mean.

Library creation used the immunoSEQ multiplex PCR assay. For the multiplex PCR, a mixture combining 60 forward primers for TCR Vbeta segments and 13 reverse primers for TCR Jbeta segments was used. A multiplex PCR assay on genomic DNA amplified the CDR3 region of rearranged TCR beta genes. Amplified TCR beta libraries were sequenced as 87-base-pair reads on the Illumina HiSeq System. As for the authors' bioinformatics: A later analysis tallied about 77 million unique TCR beta chains across the 660 or so repertoires, and some 10 million of those chains were shared by two or more donors. To remove PCR and sequencing errors, raw reads were error-corrected and collapsed into unique sequences using a nearest-neighbor algorithm that merged closely related sequences. V, D and J gene segments were assigned by aligning CDR3 sequences to IMGT reference sequences. For a sequence to be retained, a match of at least six nucleotides was required to both a V gene segment and a J gene segment. A rearrangement counted as productive if the CDR3 had no stop codons and remained in frame with V and J, and every other rearrangement counted as non-productive. CDR3 was defined according to IMGT convention as the region running from the second conserved V-encoded cysteine to the conserved J-encoded phenylalanine. In an earlier analysis of more than 550 of the donors, sequences lacking an unambiguous match to a single V gene segment were excluded. In an earlier analysis of about 590 of the donors, a V segment was called functional when productive rearrangements were above 56.7%, and segregating when the standard deviation between donors exceeded 5%. To diagnose cytomegalovirus status from the catalog of TCR beta chain sequences, a statistical classification framework was built. V and J gene assignment, in a later analysis, came from comparing TCR nucleotide sequences with IMGT/GENE-DB human TR gene sequences. The TCRdist pipeline was used in a later analysis to assign CDR3 sequences and most-parsimonious VDJ recombination scenarios. In a later analysis, every TCR beta chain was defined by the combination of its CDR3 amino acid sequence and its V-gene family, and reads without a unique V-gene family were dropped. In a later analysis, approximately 640 highly shared, low-generation-probability nucleotide sequences were removed to address suspected cross-contamination and a sequencing artifact. A later analysis calculated a clonal expansion index for each public chain from normalized within-repertoire ranks of inferred template counts. In a later analysis, generation probabilities were computed with a VDJ recombination model fitted to out-of-frame rearrangements, and the resulting probabilities were checked against IGoR. In a later analysis, hypergeometric tests were used to score TCR-TCR, TCR-HLA and TCR-CMV co-occurrence, with a repertoire-size bias correction applied to TCR pairs. To estimate false discovery rates, a later analysis permuted the HLA or CMV assignments 20 times. In a later analysis, co-occurring TCRs were grouped using DBSCAN, and TCRdist sequence similarity was added for clustering within HLA-allele-positive subsets. Co-occurrence clustering excluded repertoires with fewer than 30,000 or more than 120,000 public chains, plus five with anomalous nucleotide sharing. Sourced from immuneACCESS, this table was stored by TCRdb with only in-frame sequences that have V and J called. A share of the clones is absent; for the studies checked, an unresolved V gene accounts for under half, and the remainder has no known explanation. For V, J and clone size, that table is used; D and trimming come from the DNA. Recorded for this sample are about 150,000 clones; around 75% of them occurred a single time. The ten largest clones add up to around 2% of the sample.

The cohort comprised hundreds of healthy bone marrow donors. At the time of sampling, all cohort members were nominally healthy, though unrecorded immune exposures were likely present. The donor tested CMV seronegative and was one of the 352 seronegative cohort members. A peripheral blood sample was collected from each donor, and TCR beta sequencing was performed on peripheral blood mononuclear cells. The Qiagen DNeasy Blood Extraction Kit was used to extract genomic DNA from the blood cell samples. From cysteine to phenylalanine, the CDR3 is 13 amino acids long. The sequence is cut down to CDR3 DNA, 39 bases in frame from base 1. V drops 0 bases and J drops 4 bases, leaving 7 bases in between. The germline V gene specifies SGHRS as CDR1 and YFSETQ as CDR2.

This TCR came from a woman in her thirties or forties in good health and CMV-seronegative. The chain was built from TRBV5-1 and TRBJ1-2; no confident D gene assignment can be made. The material sequenced was PBMCs. The CDR3 region reads CASSLDGVYGYTF. The DNA reads TGCGCCAGCAGCTTGGACGGAGTCTATGGCTACACCTTC.